This T cell receptor (beta chain) was documented in a study of blood T cell repertoires in COVID-19. Whole-study context: Specimens from acute and convalescent COVID-19 originated in the United States, Italy and Spain. PBMCs, B-cell-depleted T cells, or T cells provided the cDNA or gDNA that made up the material.

In the study's own analysis: Using reference gene primer amplification, nucleated cell counts were estimated. TCRdb's table, derived via immunoSEQ multiplex PCR, lists solely in-frame clones and lacks some. The V and J calls and clone size are taken from that table; D and trimming were inferred from the DNA. The sample has some 48,000 clones, about 84% seen once. The clonotype originates from a woman in her sixties or seventies with acute or convalescent COVID-19. Sample: peripheral blood.

CDR3 residues: CASSQDPGTTNTGELFF. DNA for the CDR3: TGCGCCAGCAGCCAAGATCCCGGGACAACGAACACCGGGGAGCTGTTTTTT. The chain is built from TRBV4-3 and TRBJ2-2; D possibly corresponds to TRBD1 (6 bases). V lost 0 bases and J 0 bases, leaving 11 bases between the germline ends. Per germline, CDR1 LGHNA and CDR2 YSLEER. CDR3 length: 17 amino acids.